These 10 T cell receptor beta chains originate from one sample sequenced in a study of CD8 T cells in ankylosing spondylitis. Study outcomes and limitations: For ankylosing spondylitis blood, a TCR beta motif of fewer than 10 highly homologous variants appeared characteristic.

A single record per CDR3 protein comes from TCRdb applying MiXCR to the 5' RACE reads. The table lists approximately 300,000 distinct CDR3 sequences, 8% of them singletons, with 14% to 15% in the top ten. No antigens are known for them. Sequencing was done on a sample of blood, either unsorted or a sorted T cell fraction (not recorded which). The receptors stem from a male donor with ankylosing spondylitis.

This clonotype showed up just a few times. The rearrangement links TRBV12-3 or TRBV12-4 to TRBJ1-4, with 8 bases fitting TRBD1. The CDR3 length is 14 residues. The V and J ends lost 6 bases and 7 bases, in that order; junction bases with no gene match: 7. The CDR3 DNA sequence: TGTGCCAGCAGACCCGGGACAGGTATTGAAAAACTGTTTTTT. Its protein product is CASRPGTGIEKLFF.

The chain employs TRBV30 and TRBJ2-1; D might be TRBD1 or TRBD2, each matching 5 bases. There are 12 residues in the CDR3. Germline lookup yields CDR1 GTSNPN and CDR2 SVGIG (reference sequence). V gave up 3 bases and J gave up 12 bases, with 15 bases separating them. The CDR3 region has the DNA TGTGCCTGGAGACGGACTGGTGGGGGGCAGTTCTTC. It translates to CAWRRTGGGQFF.

The V call is TRBV12-3 or TRBV12-4, the J call TRBJ2-2; D not certain. Trimming pared 5 bases from V and 3 bases from J, leaving 10 bases between. The CDR3 is made up of 14 amino acids. CDR3 sequence reads: CASSVGLDTGELFF. In nucleotides, the CDR3 is TGTGCCAGCAGTGTAGGGTTGGACACCGGGGAGCTGTTTTTT.

The chain recombines TRBV28 with TRBJ2-7, with a tentative D call TRBD2 (6 bases). The CDR3 is made up of 21 amino acids. Germline CDR1 is MDHEN and CDR2 is SYDVKM. Trimming left V 4 bases short and J 3 bases short, with 34 bases between. The CDR3 is CASSSFGHSDYPYYNGYEQYF. In nucleotides, the CDR3 is TGTGCCAGCAGTTCCTTCGGACACTCGGACTACCCTTATTATAACGGCTACGAGCAGTACTTC.

This clonotype was seen many times. V and J are TRBV10-3 and TRBJ2-2, with TRBD1 matching over 10 bases. Germline CDR1 is ENHRY and CDR2 is SYGVKD. Unmatched junction bases numbered 11, after V lost 4 bases and J lost 6 bases. The CDR3 is 17 residues long. The CDR3 region is CAISGIRDRGDPGELFF. The CDR3 DNA is TGTGCCATCAGTGGAATCCGGGACAGGGGTGACCCCGGGGAGCTGTTTTTT.

This clonotype was recorded a few times. The chain employs TRBV6-2 or TRBV6-3 and TRBJ2-1; 7 bases match TRBD2. V trimming: 2 bases; J trimming: 5 bases; junction bases outside the gene matches: 9. Germline V gene sequence: CDR1 MNHEY, CDR2 SVGEGT. This CDR3 region has 16 residues. The CDR3 spells CASSYRVAGHNNEQFF. As DNA, the CDR3 is TGTGCCAGCAGTTACCGGGTAGCGGGCCATAACAATGAGCAGTTCTTC.

The chain couples TRBV7-3 to TRBJ2-1; TRBD2 aligns across 8 bases. Germline V CDR1 and CDR2: SGHTA, FQGTGA. The ends lost 4 bases at V and 6 bases at J; junction bases unmatched: 2. The CDR3 spans 13 residues. This CDR3 is CASSSTSVNEQFF. CDR3 DNA: TGTGCCAGCAGCTCGACTAGCGTCAATGAGCAGTTCTTC. The full variable domain, its missing parts supplied by reference TRBV7-3 and TRBJ2-1, is GAGVSQTPSNKVTEKGKYVELRCDPISGHTALYWYRQSLGQGPEFLIYFQGTGAADDSGLPNDRFFAVRPEGSVSTLKIQRTERGDSAVYLCASSSTSVNEQFFGPGTRLTVL.

There are many counts of this clonotype. The chain joins TRBV27 to TRBJ2-1; TRBD1 matches at 9 bases. Germline loops: CDR1 MNHEY, CDR2 SMNVEV (reference sequence). The trim removed 5 bases at V and 4 bases at J, leaving 6 bases unmatched. The length of the CDR3 is 15 residues. The CDR3 is CASSPRQGGYNEQFF. CDR3 nucleotides: TGTGCCAGCAGTCCCCGACAGGGGGGTTACAATGAGCAGTTCTTC.

This clonotype came up many times. This chain links TRBV11-2 with TRBJ1-6; D is ambiguous. Trimming stripped 3 bases from V and 3 bases from J, with 6 bases between. CDR3 length equals 14 residues. Germline V gene sequence: CDR1 SGHAT, CDR2 FQNNGV. The chain's CDR3 is CASSFGHYNSPLHF. The DNA for the CDR3 is TGTGCCAGCAGCTTCGGCCACTATAATTCACCCCTCCACTTT.

This clonotype turned up a few times. The rearrangement links TRBV29-1 to TRBJ2-5, with 10 bases fitting TRBD2. CDR3 size: 17 residues. V lost 4 bases, J lost 1 base, and 12 bases stayed unmatched. CDR1 is SQVTM, CDR2 ANQGSEA, per germline. As DNA, the CDR3 is TGCAGCGTTGGGCCTAGCGGGAGTGTGTGGGGCCAAGAGACCCAGTACTTC. Its protein is CSVGPSGSVWGQETQYF.